The 15 T cell receptor beta chains in this list originate from one sample, sequenced in a study of post-analysis software for immune sequencing data. cDNA libraries for TCR beta contained unique molecular identifiers. TCRdb reprocessed the PCR reads with MiXCR, giving one entry per CDR3 protein. Here the sample spans around 770,000 distinct CDR3 sequences, around 42% being singletons. Study-wide findings and caveats: In patients, TRBV5-6, TRBV5-1 and TRBV20-1 belonged to four or five TRBV segments found more frequently than in controls.

Their specific antigens are unknown. Sequenced material: blood. These TCRs come from a girl aged 5 to 17 with multiple sclerosis.

The J gene is TRBJ1-1, the V gene TRBV6-4, with unresolved D. Germline CDR1 and CDR2: MRHNA and SNTAGT. This CDR3 is 13 amino acids long. V dropped 6 bases and J dropped 1 base, with 9 bases sitting between them. The CDR3 sequence: CASRTEPNTEAFF. Here the CDR3 DNA reads TGTGCCAGCAGAACCGAACCGAACACTGAAGCTTTCTTT.

This chain joins TRBV6-1 and TRBJ2-5; 10 nucleotides align to TRBD1. The germline V gene has CDR1 MNHNS and CDR2 SASEGT. This CDR3 comprises 14 residues. V lost 5 bases, J lost 11 bases, and 11 bases stayed unmatched. CDR3 in amino acids: CASSKTGGGGEQYF. In DNA, the CDR3 is TGTGCCAGCAGTAAGACAGGGGGCGGGGGTGAGCAGTACTTC.

This clonotype occurred a few times. The chain combines TRBV6-5 with TRBJ1-2; D is possibly TRBD1 (5 bases). Deletions cut 5 bases from V and 10 bases from J, with 23 bases between. Germline V gene lookup returns CDR1 MNHEY and CDR2 SVGAGI. CDR3 size: 15 residues. The CDR3 nucleotides are TGTGCCAGCAGTACAAATAATGGGGACGGCCGCGACTACACCTTC. This encodes CASSTNNGDGRDYTF.

The chain joins TRBV7-3 to TRBJ2-3, with 7 bases lining up with TRBD1. With V trimmed by 4 bases and J by 2 bases, 6 bases remained unmatched. The CDR3 loop spans 15 amino acids. Germline V gives CDR1 SGHTA, CDR2 FQGTGA. This CDR3 is CASSSTGLYTDTQYF. For the CDR3, the DNA is TGTGCCAGCAGCTCGACAGGGCTATACACAGATACGCAGTATTTT.

The chain uses TRBV20-1 and TRBJ2-7; D possibly corresponds to TRBD1 (5 bases). Germline V lookup: CDR1 DFQATT, CDR2 SNEGSKA (reference sequence). The CDR3 totals 12 residues. The CDR3 bases are TGCAGCCCCCAGGGAAAAGTCTACGAGCAGTACTTC. Protein: CSPQGKVYEQYF.

The V and J genes are TRBV9 and TRBJ2-3; D is uncertain. V lost 1 base and J 3 bases, leaving 12 bases between the germline ends. This CDR3 comprises 15 residues. Per the germline V gene, CDR1 is SGDLS and CDR2 is YYNGEE. The CDR3, as DNA: TGTGCCAGCAGCGTAATTGGGGTCGGGACAGATACGCAGTATTTT. Its translation: CASSVIGVGTDTQYF.

The chain carries TRBV24-1 and TRBJ2-4, with D perhaps matching TRBD2 (5 bases). The closer fit of TRBJ2-5 to the DNA end suggests the J call may be wrong. The CDR3 has 14 residues. Germline CDR1 and CDR2: KGHDR and SFDVKD. The CDR3 DNA sequence: TGTGCCACCAGTCGGGCGGAGGAGCTAGAGACCCAGTACTTC. This encodes CATSRAEELETQYF.

The CDR3 loop is CASSGGSNEQFF. CDR3 sequence (DNA): TGTGCCAGCAGCGGGGGAAGCAATGAGCAGTTCTTC. The chain joins TRBV5-6 to TRBJ2-1; D possibly uses TRBD1 or TRBD2 (5 bases each). Germline lookup yields CDR1 SGHDT and CDR2 YYEEEE. The V end lost 4 bases, the J end lost 6 bases, and 8 bases lay between the germline ends. This CDR3 has 12 amino acids.

This clonotype was detected only a few times. The chain is built from TRBV30 and TRBJ2-7; D not resolved. With 2 bases removed from V and 3 bases from J, the gap between germline ends came to 8 bases. Germline V gives CDR1 GTSNPN, CDR2 SVGIG (reference sequence). This CDR3 contains 12 residues. This CDR3 is CAWSYSDYEQYF. CDR3 sequence (DNA): TGTGCCTGGAGTTACAGCGACTACGAGCAGTACTTC.

This clonotype was seen more than once but under ten times. The chain carries TRBV7-2 and TRBJ2-1; 14 nucleotides align to TRBD2. Looked up from germline, CDR1 is SGHTA and CDR2 is FQGNSA. The V segment lost 0 bases and the J segment 9 bases; nucleotides outside the gene matches: 4. The CDR3 is 16 residues long. The CDR3 DNA follows: TGTGCCAGCAGCTTAGCGGGACTAGCGGGAGTAACTGAGCAGTTCTTC. It is translated as CASSLAGLAGVTEQFF.

A few counts support this clonotype. CDR3 amino acids: CASSPEGTYNEQFF. The CDR3 region has the DNA TGCGCCAGCAGCCCCGAGGGGACCTACAATGAGCAGTTCTTC. The rearrangement uses TRBV4-1 and TRBJ2-1; the D call may be TRBD1 or TRBD2 (5 bases each). The CDR3 extends over 14 amino acids. Trimming pared 4 bases from V and 2 bases from J, leaving 9 bases between. Germline CDR1 and CDR2: MGHRA and YSYEKL.

The chain recombines TRBV7-3 with TRBJ2-4; TRBD2 is a possible D gene (5 bases). Germline V CDR1 and CDR2: SGHTA, FQGTGA. This CDR3 is 13 amino acids long. The ends were cut back, 8 bases at V and 8 bases at J, with 16 bases in the middle. The DNA for the CDR3 is TGTGCCAGCGCCCCGGACTCTCGGGACATTCAGTACTTC. This sequence encodes CASAPDSRDIQYF. Full variable domain (rest looked up from reference TRBV7-3 and TRBJ2-4): GAGVSQTPSNKVTEKGKYVELRCDPISGHTALYWYRQSLGQGPEFLIYFQGTGAADDSGLPNDRFFAVRPEGSVSTLKIQRTERGDSAVYLCASAPDSRDIQYFGAGTRLSVL.

The chain uses TRBV4-1 and TRBJ2-7; 9 positions agree with TRBD1. V dropped 4 bases and J dropped 1; count of bases not matched to a gene: 5. The CDR3 is 15 amino acids. The germline CDR1 and CDR2 sequences are MGHRA and YSYEKL. The CDR3: CASSPGDRDSYEQYF. DNA for the CDR3: TGCGCCAGCAGCCCAGGGGACAGGGATTCCTACGAGCAGTACTTC.

This clonotype was seen a handful of times. The chain recombines TRBV3-1 with TRBJ1-2; D perhaps matches TRBD1 (6 bases). Germline values: CDR1 LGHDT, CDR2 YNNKEL (reference sequence). This CDR3 comprises 14 residues. V was cut by 5 bases and J by 4 bases, with 14 bases left in between. The CDR3 bases are TGTGCCAGCAGCAACGGGGGGGCCTCCTATGGCTACACCTTC. Protein sequence: CASSNGGASYGYTF.

The chain recombines TRBV6-2 or TRBV6-3 with TRBJ2-1; 9 positions agree with TRBD2. The V segment lost 7 bases and the J segment 4 bases; nucleotides outside the gene matches: 14. Germline V CDR1 and CDR2: MNHEY, SVGEGT. The CDR3 has 17 amino acids. The CDR3 sequence: CASNPRTSASGYNEQFF. The CDR3 DNA sequence: TGTGCCAGCAATCCGCGGACTAGCGCCAGTGGTTACAATGAGCAGTTCTTC.